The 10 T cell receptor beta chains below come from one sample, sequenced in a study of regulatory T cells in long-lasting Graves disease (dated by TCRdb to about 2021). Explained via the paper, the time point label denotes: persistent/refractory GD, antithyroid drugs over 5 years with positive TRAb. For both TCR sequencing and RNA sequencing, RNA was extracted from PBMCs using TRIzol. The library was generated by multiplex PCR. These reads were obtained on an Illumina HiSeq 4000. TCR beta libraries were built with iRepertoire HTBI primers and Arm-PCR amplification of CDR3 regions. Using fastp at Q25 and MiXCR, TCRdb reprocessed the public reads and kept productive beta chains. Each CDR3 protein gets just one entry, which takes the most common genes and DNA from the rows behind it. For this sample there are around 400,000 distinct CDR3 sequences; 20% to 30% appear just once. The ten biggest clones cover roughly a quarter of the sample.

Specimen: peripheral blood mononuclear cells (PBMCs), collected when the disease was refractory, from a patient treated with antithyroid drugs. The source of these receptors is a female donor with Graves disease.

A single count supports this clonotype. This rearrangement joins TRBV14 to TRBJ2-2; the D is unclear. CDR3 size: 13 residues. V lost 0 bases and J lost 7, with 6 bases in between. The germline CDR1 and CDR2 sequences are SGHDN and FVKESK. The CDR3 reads CASSQESLGELFF. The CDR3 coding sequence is TGTGCCAGCAGCCAAGAGTCTCTCGGGGAGCTGTTTTTT.

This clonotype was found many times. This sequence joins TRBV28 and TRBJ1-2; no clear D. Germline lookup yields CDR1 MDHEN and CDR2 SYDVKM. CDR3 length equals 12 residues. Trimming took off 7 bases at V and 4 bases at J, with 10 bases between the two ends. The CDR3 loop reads CASNTDRYGYTF. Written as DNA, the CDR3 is TGTGCCAGCAACACAGACCGCTATGGCTACACCTTC.

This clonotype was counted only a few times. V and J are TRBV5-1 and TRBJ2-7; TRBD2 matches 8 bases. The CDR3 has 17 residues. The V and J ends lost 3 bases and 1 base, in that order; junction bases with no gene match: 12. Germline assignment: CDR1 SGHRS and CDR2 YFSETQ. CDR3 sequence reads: CASSSPDSGRWSYEQYF. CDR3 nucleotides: TGCGCCAGCAGCTCCCCGGACAGCGGGAGATGGTCCTACGAGCAGTACTTC. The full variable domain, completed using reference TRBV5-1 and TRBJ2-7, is KAGVTQTPRYLIKTRGQQVTLSCSPISGHRSVSWYQQTPGQGLQFLFEYFSETQRNKGNFPGRFSGRQFSNSRSEMNVSTLELGDSALYLCASSSPDSGRWSYEQYFGPGTRLTVT.

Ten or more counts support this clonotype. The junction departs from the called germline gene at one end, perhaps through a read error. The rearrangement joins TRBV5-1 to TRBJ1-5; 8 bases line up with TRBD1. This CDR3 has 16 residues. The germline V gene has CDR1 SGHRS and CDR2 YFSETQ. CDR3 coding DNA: TGTGCCAGCAGTTACGGGACAGGAGATAGCAATCAGCCCCAGCATTTT. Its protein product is CASSYGTGDSNQPQHF.

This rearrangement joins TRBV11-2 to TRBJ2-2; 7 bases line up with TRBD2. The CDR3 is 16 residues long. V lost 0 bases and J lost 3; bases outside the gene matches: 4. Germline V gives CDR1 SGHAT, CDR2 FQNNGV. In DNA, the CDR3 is TGTGCCAGCAGCTTAGAGTGGGCGGGGGACACCGGGGAGCTGTTTTTT. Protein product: CASSLEWAGDTGELFF.

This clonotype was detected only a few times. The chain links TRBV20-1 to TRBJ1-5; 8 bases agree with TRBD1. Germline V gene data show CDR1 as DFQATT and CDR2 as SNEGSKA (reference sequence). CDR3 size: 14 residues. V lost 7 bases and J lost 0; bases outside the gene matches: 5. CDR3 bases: TGCAGTGTGGGGACAGGAGATAGCAATCAGCCCCAGCATTTT. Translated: CSVGTGDSNQPQHF.

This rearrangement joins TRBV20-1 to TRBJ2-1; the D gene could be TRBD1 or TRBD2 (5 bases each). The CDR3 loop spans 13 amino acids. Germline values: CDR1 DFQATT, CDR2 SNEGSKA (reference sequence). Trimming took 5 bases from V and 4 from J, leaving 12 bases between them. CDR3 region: CSAGDPGYNEQFF. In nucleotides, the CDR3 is TGCAGTGCTGGGGACCCGGGGTACAATGAGCAGTTCTTC.

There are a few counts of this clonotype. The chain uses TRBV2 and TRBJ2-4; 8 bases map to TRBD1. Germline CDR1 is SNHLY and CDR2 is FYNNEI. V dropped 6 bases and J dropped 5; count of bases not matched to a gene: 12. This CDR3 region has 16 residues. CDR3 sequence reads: CASSSGTGSGENIQYF. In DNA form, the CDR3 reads TGTGCCAGCAGCTCCGGGACAGGCAGTGGGGAAAACATTCAGTACTTC.

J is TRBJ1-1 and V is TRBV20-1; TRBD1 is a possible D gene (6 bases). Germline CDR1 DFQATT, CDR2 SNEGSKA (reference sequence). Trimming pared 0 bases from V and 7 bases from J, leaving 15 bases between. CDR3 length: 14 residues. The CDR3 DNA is TGCAGTGCTAGAGATTCCCGGGGGCTGGGTGAAGCTTTCTTT. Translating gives CSARDSRGLGEAFF.

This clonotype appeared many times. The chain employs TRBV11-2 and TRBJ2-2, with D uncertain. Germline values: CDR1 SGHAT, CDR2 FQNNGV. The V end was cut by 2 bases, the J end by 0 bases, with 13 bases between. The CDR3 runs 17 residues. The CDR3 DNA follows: TGTGCCAGCAGCTTAAGTCGTTGGGCGGCGAACACCGGGGAGCTGTTTTTT. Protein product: CASSLSRWAANTGELFF.